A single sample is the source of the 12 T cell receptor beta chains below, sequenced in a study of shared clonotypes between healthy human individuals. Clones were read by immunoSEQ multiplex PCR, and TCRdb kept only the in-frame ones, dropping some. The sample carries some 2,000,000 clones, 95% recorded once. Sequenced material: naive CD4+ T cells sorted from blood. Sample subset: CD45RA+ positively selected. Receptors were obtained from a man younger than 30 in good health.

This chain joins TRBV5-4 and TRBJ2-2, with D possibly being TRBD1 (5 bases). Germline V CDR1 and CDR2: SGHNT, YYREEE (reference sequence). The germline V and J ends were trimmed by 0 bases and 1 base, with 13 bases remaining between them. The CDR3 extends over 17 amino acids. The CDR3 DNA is TGTGCCAGCAGCTTGGTCCCAGGGCCCATGAACACCGGGGAGCTGTTTTTT. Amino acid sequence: CASSLVPGPMNTGELFF.

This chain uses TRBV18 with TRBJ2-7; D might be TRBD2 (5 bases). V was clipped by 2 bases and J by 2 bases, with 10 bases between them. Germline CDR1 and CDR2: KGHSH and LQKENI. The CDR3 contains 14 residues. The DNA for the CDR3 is TGTGCCAGCTCACCATCCGGGGTTACCTACGAGCAGTACTTC. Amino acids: CASSPSGVTYEQYF.

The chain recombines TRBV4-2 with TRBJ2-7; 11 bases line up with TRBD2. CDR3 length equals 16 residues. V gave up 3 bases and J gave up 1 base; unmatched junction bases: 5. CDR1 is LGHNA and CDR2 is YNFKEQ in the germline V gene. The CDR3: CASSHSTSGSSYEQYF. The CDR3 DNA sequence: TGTGCCAGCAGCCATTCAACTAGCGGGAGTTCCTACGAGCAGTACTTC.

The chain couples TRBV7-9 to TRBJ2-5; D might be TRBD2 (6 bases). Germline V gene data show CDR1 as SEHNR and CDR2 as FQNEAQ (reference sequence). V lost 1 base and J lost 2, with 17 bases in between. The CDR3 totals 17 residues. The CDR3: CASSLGLLAPIQETQYF. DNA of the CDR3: TGTGCCAGCAGCTTAGGGCTCCTAGCGCCCATTCAAGAGACCCAGTACTTC.

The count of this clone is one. The CDR3 sequence: CSVVTSGGIITDTQYF. CDR3 DNA sequence: TGCAGCGTTGTGACTAGCGGGGGTATAATCACAGATACGCAGTATTTT. This chain links TRBV29-1 with TRBJ2-3, with 12 bases that match TRBD2. Germline trimming cut 4 bases from V and 2 bases from J; bases unmatched to any gene: 7. Germline loops: CDR1 SQVTM, CDR2 ANQGSEA. This CDR3 comprises 16 residues.

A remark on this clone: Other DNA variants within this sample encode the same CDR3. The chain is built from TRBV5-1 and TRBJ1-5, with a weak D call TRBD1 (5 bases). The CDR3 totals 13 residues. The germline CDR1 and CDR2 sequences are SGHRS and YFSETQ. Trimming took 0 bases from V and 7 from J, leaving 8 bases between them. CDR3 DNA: TGCGCCAGCAGCTTGGGGAGGGACCAGCCCCAGCATTTT. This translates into CASSLGRDQPQHF.

The CDR3 DNA reads TGTGCCAGCAGTACGGGACAGGTGGCAGATACGCAGTATTTT. It specifies CASSTGQVADTQYF. The genes are TRBV6-1 and TRBJ2-3, with 8 nucleotides matching TRBD1. Germline CDR1 reads MNHNS; CDR2 reads SASEGT. The ends lost 5 bases at V and 4 bases at J; junction bases unmatched: 5. This CDR3 is 14 amino acids long.

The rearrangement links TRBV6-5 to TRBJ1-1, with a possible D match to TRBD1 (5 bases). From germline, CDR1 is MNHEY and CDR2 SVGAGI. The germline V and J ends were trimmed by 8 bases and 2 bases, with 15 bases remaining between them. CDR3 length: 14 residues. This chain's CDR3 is CASHSSTVNTEAFF. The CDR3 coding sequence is TGTGCCAGCCATTCTTCGACAGTTAACACTGAAGCTTTCTTT.

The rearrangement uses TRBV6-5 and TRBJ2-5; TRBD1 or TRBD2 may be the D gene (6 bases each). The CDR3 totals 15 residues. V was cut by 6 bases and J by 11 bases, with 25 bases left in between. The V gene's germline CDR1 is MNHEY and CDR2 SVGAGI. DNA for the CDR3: TGTGCCAGCAGGGGGGCGGGGCAGCGGAGGCTGGAGCAGTACTTC. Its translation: CASRGAGQRRLEQYF.

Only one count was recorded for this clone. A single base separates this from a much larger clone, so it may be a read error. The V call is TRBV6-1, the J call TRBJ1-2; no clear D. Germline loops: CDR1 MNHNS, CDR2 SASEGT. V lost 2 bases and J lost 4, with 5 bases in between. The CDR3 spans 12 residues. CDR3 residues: CASSEPGYGYTF. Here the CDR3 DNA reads TGTGCCAGCAGTGAACCCGGCTATGGCTACACCTTC.

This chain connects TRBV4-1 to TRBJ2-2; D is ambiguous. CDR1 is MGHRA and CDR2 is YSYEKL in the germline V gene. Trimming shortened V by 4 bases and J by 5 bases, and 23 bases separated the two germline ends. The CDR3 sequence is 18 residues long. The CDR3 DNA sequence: TGCGCCAGCAGCCCCCGTTCAGGCCCTACAATGAGTACCGGGGAGCTGTTTTTT. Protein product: CASSPRSGPTMSTGELFF.

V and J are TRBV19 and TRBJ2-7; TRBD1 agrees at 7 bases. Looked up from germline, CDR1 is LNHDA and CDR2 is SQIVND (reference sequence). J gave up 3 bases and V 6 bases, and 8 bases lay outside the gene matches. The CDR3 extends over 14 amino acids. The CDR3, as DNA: TGTGCCAGTAGCCCGACAGGGCTTGACTACGAGCAGTACTTC. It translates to CASSPTGLDYEQYF.